What follows are 5 T cell receptor beta chains derived from one specimen sequenced in a study of T cells after yellow fever vaccination. TCRdb fed the 5' RACE reads into MiXCR, producing one record per CDR3 protein. The sample holds fewer than 400,000 distinct CDR3 sequences, 6.2% seen once. The sample in question was PBMCs, obtained 5 days after the yellow fever booster vaccination. Source of these receptors: a man aged 30-40 years who received the YFV17D yellow fever vaccine.

The chain links TRBV9 to TRBJ2-1; 8 nucleotides line up with TRBD2. CDR1 is SGDLS, CDR2 YYNGEE, per germline. The J segment lost 3 bases and the V segment lost 4 bases, leaving 15 bases of the junction unmatched. CDR3 size: 18 residues. The CDR3 sequence: CASSLKDPTSAYYNEQFF. The CDR3 coding sequence is TGTGCCAGCAGCTTAAAAGACCCGACTAGCGCCTACTACAATGAGCAGTTCTTC.

This clonotype appeared a few times. This rearrangement joins TRBV27 to TRBJ2-1; TRBD2 aligns across 10 bases. This CDR3 is built from 15 residues. The junction had 9 bases not matched to a gene; V was cut back by 5 bases and J by 8 bases. Germline CDR1 MNHEY, CDR2 SMNVEV (reference sequence). CDR3 DNA: TGTGCCAGCAGTAACAAGCGGGAGGGCCGCTATGAGCAGTTCTTC. Translated: CASSNKREGRYEQFF.

This clonotype showed up just a few times. The chain links TRBV29-1 to TRBJ2-7, with 9 positions matching TRBD1. Germline V gene lookup returns CDR1 SQVTM and CDR2 ANQGSEA. V dropped 5 bases and J dropped 5; count of bases not matched to a gene: 7. There are 13 residues in the CDR3. The CDR3 DNA is TGCAGCGTTCTCGGGACAGGGTTCAACGAGCAGTACTTC. Its translation is CSVLGTGFNEQYF.

The CDR3 spells CASWFRVSLTYEQYF. The CDR3 DNA is TGTGCCAGCTGGTTCCGAGTATCGCTTACCTACGAGCAGTACTTC. The chain recombines TRBV7-2 with TRBJ2-7; D not resolved. The CDR3 has 15 amino acids. V gave up 8 bases and J gave up 2 bases, with 19 bases separating them. CDR1 and CDR2 from the germline V gene are SGHTA and FQGNSA.

As to this clonotype: The junction departs from the called germline gene at one end, perhaps through a read error. This chain links TRBV3-1 with TRBJ2-1; D tentatively fits TRBD1 or TRBD2 (7 bases each). This CDR3 has 15 residues. Germline assignment: CDR1 LGHDT and CDR2 YNNKEL (reference sequence). DNA of the CDR3: TGTGCCAGCAGGCAAGGGAGGGGGCCCTACAATGAGCAGTTCTTC. Translation: CASRQGRGPYNEQFF.